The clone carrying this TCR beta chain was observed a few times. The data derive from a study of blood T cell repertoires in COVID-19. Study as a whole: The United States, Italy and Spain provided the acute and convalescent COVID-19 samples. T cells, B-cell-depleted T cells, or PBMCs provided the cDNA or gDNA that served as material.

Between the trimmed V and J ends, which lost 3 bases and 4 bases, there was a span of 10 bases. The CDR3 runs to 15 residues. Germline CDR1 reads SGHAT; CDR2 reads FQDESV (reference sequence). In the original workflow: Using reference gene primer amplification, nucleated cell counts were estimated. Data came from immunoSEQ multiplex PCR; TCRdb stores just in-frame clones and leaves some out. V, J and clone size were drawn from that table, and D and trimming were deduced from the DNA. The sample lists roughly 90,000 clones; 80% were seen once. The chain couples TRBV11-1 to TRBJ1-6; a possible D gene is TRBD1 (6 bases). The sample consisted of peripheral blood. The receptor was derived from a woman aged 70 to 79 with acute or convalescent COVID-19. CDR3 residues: CASSFETGYNSPLHF. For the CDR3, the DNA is TGTGCCAGCAGCTTCGAGACAGGATATAATTCACCCCTCCACTTT.